These 18 T cell receptor beta chains were all obtained from the same sample, sequenced in a study of graft-versus-host responses after intestinal transplantation. Here immunoSEQ multiplex PCR was the method, and the copy in TCRdb shows in-frame clones only, minus some. Found here are roughly 110,000 clones, over 85% of them singletons; the top ten hold about 0.2%. Their antigens remain unidentified. Sequences were derived from unstimulated CD4+ T cells sorted from spleen or lymph node cells, sampled before transplant. Receptors were obtained from a human donor who was the organ donor for an intestinal transplant.

The chain employs TRBV6-1 and TRBJ1-5; no clear D gene. This CDR3 region has 15 residues. Germline CDR1 MNHNS, CDR2 SASEGT. The V end was cut by 6 bases, the J end by 0 bases, with 12 bases between. CDR3 coding DNA: TGTGCCAGCAGCACGACAACTAATAGCAATCAGCCCCAGCATTTT. It is translated as CASSTTTNSNQPQHF.

This chain uses TRBV19 with TRBJ1-1; perhaps TRBD1 as D (5 bases). The V end lost 6 bases, the J end lost 1 base, and 18 bases lay between the germline ends. The CDR3 totals 16 residues. CDR1 and CDR2 (germline): LNHDA, SQIVND (reference sequence). The CDR3 region has the DNA TGTGCCAGTAGCGACCAACCCGGGGGACCGAACACTGAAGCTTTCTTT. Amino acid sequence: CASSDQPGGPNTEAFF.

The chain couples TRBV2 to TRBJ2-1; 10 nucleotides line up with TRBD1. The CDR3 extends over 15 amino acids. With 5 bases clipped from V and 2 bases from J, the junction kept 3 bases outside the gene matches. CDR1 and CDR2 from the germline V gene are SNHLY and FYNNEI. The DNA for the CDR3 is TGTGCCAGCAGTAATGGACAGGGGGCCTACAATGAGCAGTTCTTC. Its protein product is CASSNGQGAYNEQFF.

J is TRBJ2-2 and V is TRBV4-2; the D is unclear. The germline V gene has CDR1 LGHNA and CDR2 YNFKEQ. The CDR3 spans 15 residues. The V and J ends lost 1 base and 7 bases respectively, with 13 bases between them. The CDR3 bases are TGTGCCAGCAGCCAAGCCTTGATTGGGGACGGGGAGCTGTTTTTT. Protein product: CASSQALIGDGELFF.

The rearrangement joins TRBV5-4 to TRBJ2-5, with D perhaps matching TRBD1 (6 bases). Trimming took off 4 bases at V and 9 bases at J, with 16 bases between the two ends. The CDR3 is 13 residues long. CDR1 and CDR2 from the germline V gene are SGHNT and YYREEE (reference sequence). The CDR3 reads CASSKTAQGSQYF. CDR3 bases: TGTGCCAGCAGCAAGACAGCCCAGGGGTCCCAGTACTTC.

V is TRBV6-1 and J is TRBJ1-1; D perhaps matches TRBD1 (5 bases). Trimming took 6 bases from V and 7 from J, leaving 12 bases between them. The CDR3 loop spans 12 amino acids. Germline values: CDR1 MNHNS, CDR2 SASEGT. The CDR3 bases are TGTGCCAGCAGACGGGGACCGAGTGAAGCTTTCTTT. Its translation is CASRRGPSEAFF.

This rearrangement joins TRBV5-6 to TRBJ2-1; TRBD2 matches 11 bases. The CDR3 has 15 residues. After removal of 3 bases from V and 5 bases from J, the junction contained 4 bases not matched to a gene. Per germline, CDR1 SGHDT and CDR2 YYEEEE. The CDR3 DNA reads as TGTGCCAGCAGCTCCGGGACTAGCGGTCACAATGAGCAGTTCTTC. As protein: CASSSGTSGHNEQFF. Variable domain in full (rest from reference TRBV5-6 and TRBJ2-1): DAGVTQSPTHLIKTRGQQVTLRCSPKSGHDTVSWYQQALGQGPQFIFQYYEEEERQRGNFPDRFSGHQFPNYSSELNVNALLLGDSALYLCASSSGTSGHNEQFFGPGTRLTVL.

The chain links TRBV6-5 to TRBJ1-5; no reliable D call. Germline lookup yields CDR1 MNHEY and CDR2 SVGAGI. This CDR3 spans 15 amino acids. V lost 4 bases and J lost 0, with 10 bases in between. The CDR3 coding sequence is TGTGCCAGCAGTTCCAGACTTTATAGCAATCAGCCCCAGCATTTT. Protein product: CASSSRLYSNQPQHF.

The rearrangement joins TRBV18 to TRBJ2-4; 7 nucleotides line up with TRBD1. The CDR3 is 18 residues long. The V gene end was trimmed by 6 bases and the J gene end by 3 bases; junction bases not matched to a gene: 17. Germline assignment: CDR1 KGHSH and CDR2 LQKENI. As DNA, the CDR3 is TGTGCCAGCTCCTCAGACAGGGTTGGTCCGTACGGCAAAAACATTCAGTACTTC. Translation gives CASSSDRVGPYGKNIQYF.

This clone was detected once. The chain links TRBV6-6 to TRBJ1-5; 7 bases line up with TRBD1. Germline V gene sequence: CDR1 MNHNY, CDR2 SVGAGI (reference sequence). The CDR3 totals 16 residues. Germline trimming cut 0 bases from V and 7 bases from J; bases unmatched to any gene: 9. This CDR3 reads CASSYSPTTGNQPQHF. DNA of the CDR3: TGTGCCAGCAGTTACTCACCCACGACAGGGAACCAGCCCCAGCATTTT.

The chain links TRBV6-4 to TRBJ1-5; 8 nucleotides align to TRBD1. This CDR3 spans 16 amino acids. V gave up 2 bases and J gave up 7 bases; unmatched junction bases: 10. The germline gives CDR1 MRHNA, CDR2 SNTAGT. CDR3 in DNA: TGTGCCAGCAGTGACGCGTCGGGACAGGATCGGCAGCCCCAGCATTTT. Translating it yields CASSDASGQDRQPQHF.

The V and J genes are TRBV28 and TRBJ2-7; 7 nucleotides match TRBD2. The germline CDR1 and CDR2 sequences are MDHEN and SYDVKM. The CDR3 consists of 14 residues. The V and J ends lost 7 bases and 2 bases, in that order; junction bases with no gene match: 8. The CDR3 protein is CASTTGGRTYEQYF. The CDR3 nucleotides read TGTGCCAGCACCACCGGCGGGAGAACCTACGAGCAGTACTTC.

This rearrangement joins TRBV6-5 to TRBJ2-7; 10 nucleotides align to TRBD2. This CDR3 contains 16 residues. The ends lost 2 bases at V and 3 bases at J; junction bases unmatched: 7. Germline CDR1 MNHEY, CDR2 SVGAGI. The DNA for the CDR3 is TGTGCCAGCAGTTACGTTCGAGCGGGAGGGGTCTACGAGCAGTACTTC. This encodes CASSYVRAGGVYEQYF.

The V and J genes are TRBV6-1 and TRBJ2-7; TRBD2 might be the D (6 bases). The CDR3 has 13 amino acids. Trimming took off 6 bases at V and 5 bases at J, with 14 bases between the two ends. CDR1 is MNHNS, CDR2 SASEGT, per germline. The CDR3 bases are TGTGCCAGCAGCGGGACTCCCGGAGACGAGCAGTACTTC. Residues: CASSGTPGDEQYF.

The chain carries TRBV28 and TRBJ2-7; 9 bases are a match to TRBD1. J was trimmed by 1 base and V by 4 bases; bases with no gene match: 5. The CDR3 length is 15 residues. Germline-derived CDR1 and CDR2 are MDHEN and SYDVKM. This CDR3 is CASSSPGQGSYEQYF. The CDR3 DNA reads as TGTGCCAGCAGTTCCCCGGGACAGGGATCCTACGAGCAGTACTTC. Combining the CDR3 with reference TRBV28 and TRBJ2-7 gives the whole variable domain DVKVTQSSRYLVKRTGEKVFLECVQDMDHENMFWYRQDPGLGLRLIYFSYDVKMKEKGDIPEGYSVSREKKERFSLILESASTNQTSMYLCASSSPGQGSYEQYFGPGTRLTVT.

The chain links TRBV21-1 to TRBJ2-7; the table calls TRBD2, which could not be checked here. TRBV21-1 is listed as a pseudogene. This CDR3 has 15 amino acids. The CDR3 DNA follows: TGTGCCAGCAGCAAAAGAGGGCACTCCTCCCTTGGGCAGTACTTC. Amino acid sequence: CASSKRGHSSLGQYF.

The V call is TRBV7-2, the J call TRBJ1-2; D not certain. Germline V gene lookup returns CDR1 SGHTA and CDR2 FQGNSA. The germline V and J ends were trimmed by 5 bases and 4 bases, with 17 bases remaining between them. The CDR3 contains 15 residues. The CDR3 loop reads CASSGRLQSGYGYTF. The CDR3 bases are TGTGCCAGCAGCGGTCGTTTGCAGTCCGGCTATGGCTACACCTTC.

The chain has TRBV7-2 and TRBJ1-2; D gene unclear. The germline V and J ends were trimmed by 1 base and 2 bases, with 5 bases remaining between them. The CDR3 has 13 amino acids. Germline V gene lookup returns CDR1 SGHTA and CDR2 FQGNSA. The CDR3 DNA reads TGTGCCAGCAGCTTAGACGGAAACTATGGCTACACCTTC. It specifies CASSLDGNYGYTF. The variable domain in full, with the rest retrieved from reference TRBV7-2 and TRBJ1-2, is GAGVSQSPSNKVTEKGKDVELRCDPISGHTALYWYRQSLGQGLEFLIYFQGNSAPDKSGLPSDRFSAERTGGSVSTLTIQRTQQEDSAVYLCASSLDGNYGYTFGSGTRLTVV.